Presented here are 8 T cell receptor beta chains from one specimen sequenced in a study of T cells in Graves' hyperthyroidism and ophthalmopathy. What was amplified from RNA transcripts were TCR beta CDR3 regions. In the first-round RT-PCR of the TCR CDR3, the HTBI primer set was used. TCRdb re-derived calls from the multiplex PCR reads in MiXCR, one entry per CDR3 protein. The data contain fewer than 450,000 distinct CDR3 sequences, about 17% of them singletons. The sequencing sample was made of blood. Receptors were obtained from a woman in her twenties or thirties with Graves' hyperthyroidism that later progressed to Graves' ophthalmopathy.

As for this clonotype: One end of the junction fails to match germline, which may point to a read error. This chain connects TRBV7-9 to TRBJ1-5; D call uncertain. The germline CDR1 and CDR2 sequences are SEHNR and FQNEAQ (reference sequence). This CDR3 is built from 14 residues. The CDR3 DNA is TGTGTCAGCAGCTCCAACCTAAACAATCAGCCCCAGCATTTT. Protein product: CVSSSNLNNQPQHF.

This clonotype was seen ten or more times. The chain recombines TRBV27 with TRBJ2-5, with D perhaps matching TRBD2 (5 bases). The length of the CDR3 is 16 residues. V lost 5 bases, J lost 5 bases, and 21 bases lay in between. Per the germline V gene, CDR1 is MNHEY and CDR2 is SMNVEV (reference sequence). The CDR3 protein is CASSLFGLRAGETQYF. The CDR3 DNA sequence: TGTGCCAGCAGTCTATTCGGGCTTCGGGCGGGTGAGACCCAGTACTTC.

This clonotype was counted only a few times. V and J are TRBV30 and TRBJ2-7; the match to TRBD2 covers 7 bases. From germline, CDR1 is GTSNPN and CDR2 SVGIG (reference sequence). This CDR3 contains 16 residues. J gave up 3 bases and V 0 bases, and 11 bases lay outside the gene matches. The CDR3 loop reads CAWSVLGGSFDYEQYF. The CDR3, as DNA: TGTGCCTGGAGTGTACTGGGGGGGTCATTTGACTACGAGCAGTACTTC.

Concerning this clonotype: A single base separates this from a much larger clone, so it may be a read error. In DNA form, the CDR3 reads TGTGCCAGCAGCCAAGGATTCGCAGTGGCGGGAGACACTGAAGCTTTCTTT. Its protein is CASSQGFAVAGDTEAFF. V is TRBV3-1 and J is TRBJ1-1; no definite D call. Trimming removed 1 base at V and 3 bases at J, with 18 bases between. CDR3 length: 17 residues. CDR1 is LGHDT and CDR2 is YNNKEL in the germline V gene (reference sequence).

The sample holds many counts of this clonotype. This chain uses TRBV6-1 with TRBJ2-4; D is unclear. V lost 6 bases, J lost 7 bases, and 16 bases lay in between. The length of the CDR3 is 14 residues. Germline CDR1 and CDR2: MNHNS and SASEGT. DNA of the CDR3: TGTGCCAGCAGCGCCGCATACAGTAGGAACATTCAGTACTTC. Residues: CASSAAYSRNIQYF.

The table lists this clonotype with many counts. At one end the junction does not follow the germline gene, possibly because of a read error. The chain uses TRBV5-1 and TRBJ1-2; D is ambiguous. CDR1 is SGHRS, CDR2 YFSETQ, per germline. The CDR3 is 14 residues long. CDR3 nucleotide sequence: TGTGCCAGCAGCTTGGTTCCCGGAAACTATGGCTACACCTTC. This codes for CASSLVPGNYGYTF.

This clonotype was found many times. The chain employs TRBV27 and TRBJ2-7, with 7 bases fitting TRBD2. Germline V lookup: CDR1 MNHEY, CDR2 SMNVEV (reference sequence). The V segment lost 5 bases and the J segment 2 bases; nucleotides outside the gene matches: 6. The CDR3 sequence is 14 residues long. This CDR3 reads CASSAGTTPYEQYF. The DNA for the CDR3 is TGTGCCAGCAGTGCCGGGACTACCCCCTACGAGCAGTACTTC.

This clonotype was seen a handful of times. The chain links TRBV20-1 to TRBJ2-3; 10 nucleotides line up with TRBD2. CDR3 length: 17 amino acids. Germline CDR1 reads DFQATT; CDR2 reads SNEGSKA (reference sequence). V was clipped by 5 bases and J by 4 bases; unmatched bases: 15. The CDR3 DNA follows: TGCAGTGCTGCATCTCGTAGCGGGAGGATCGGGTCAGATACGCAGTATTTT. This sequence encodes CSAASRSGRIGSDTQYF.